This passage covers 18 T cell receptor beta chains from one sample sequenced in a study of T cells after yellow fever vaccination. TCRdb independently ran MiXCR on the 5' RACE reads; one entry per CDR3 protein. The sample holds under 150,000 distinct CDR3 sequences, around 7.7% seen once. The specimen was CD4+ T cells sorted from PBMCs, collected 5 days after the yellow fever booster vaccination. The receptors shown here come from a man between 25 and 39 years old who received the YFV17D yellow fever vaccine.

This clonotype has a count of ten or more. The V and J genes are TRBV28 and TRBJ1-2; D may be TRBD1 (5 bases). This CDR3 contains 12 residues. Germline values: CDR1 MDHEN, CDR2 SYDVKM. Trimming removed 7 bases from V and 7 bases from J, with 13 bases in between. The CDR3 DNA is TGTGCCAGCACGTTTAAGAGGGGTGGCTACACCTTC. The encoded protein is CASTFKRGGYTF.

This clonotype was counted many times. This sequence joins TRBV12-3 or TRBV12-4 and TRBJ2-3, with D hard to call. The germline V and J ends were trimmed by 5 bases and 8 bases, with 11 bases remaining between them. The CDR3 sequence is 12 residues long. In nucleotides, the CDR3 is TGTGCCAGCAGTACCTCCGAACGTACGCAGTATTTT. This encodes CASSTSERTQYF.

This clonotype was observed at least ten times. This sequence joins TRBV2 and TRBJ2-7; a possible D gene is TRBD2 (5 bases). Deletions cut 4 bases from V and 7 bases from J, with 11 bases between. Per the germline V gene, CDR1 is SNHLY and CDR2 is FYNNEI. This CDR3 has 12 residues. The CDR3 DNA follows: TGTGCCAGCAGTGTGGAGGTCGGGGAGCAGTACTTC. This gives the protein CASSVEVGEQYF. Together with reference TRBV2 and TRBJ2-7, the CDR3 gives the full variable domain: EPEVTQTPSHQVTQMGQEVILRCVPISNHLYFYWYRQILGQKVEFLVSFYNNEISEKSEIFDDQFSVERPDGSNFTLKIRSTKLEDSAMYFCASSVEVGEQYFGPGTRLTVT.

This clonotype was seen ten or more times. This chain connects TRBV29-1 to TRBJ2-7, with 8 bases identical to TRBD1. V dropped 1 base and J dropped 2; count of bases not matched to a gene: 4. From germline, CDR1 is SQVTM and CDR2 ANQGSEA. The CDR3 totals 14 residues. The CDR3 is CSVEGDRSTYEQYF. The CDR3, as DNA: TGCAGCGTTGAAGGGGACAGGTCAACCTACGAGCAGTACTTC.

The chain joins TRBV20-1 to TRBJ2-1; no clear D. The germline CDR1 and CDR2 sequences are DFQATT and SNEGSKA (reference sequence). V lost 7 bases and J 0 bases, leaving 7 bases between the germline ends. The CDR3 loop spans 12 amino acids. The CDR3 spells CSVGSSYNEQFF. CDR3 in DNA: TGCAGTGTTGGTAGCTCCTACAATGAGCAGTTCTTC.

The rearrangement joins TRBV30 to TRBJ2-1, with D unresolved. The CDR3 consists of 11 residues. The germline gives CDR1 GTSNPN, CDR2 SVGIG (reference sequence). V was clipped by 0 bases and J by 8 bases, with 5 bases between them. CDR3 nucleotide sequence: TGTGCCTGGAGTGTAGCCCATGAGCAGTTCTTC. This sequence encodes CAWSVAHEQFF.

The chain couples TRBV18 to TRBJ1-2; D call uncertain. This CDR3 contains 14 residues. CDR1 is KGHSH, CDR2 LQKENI, per germline. Trimming took off 3 bases at V and 0 bases at J, with 8 bases between the two ends. Here the CDR3 reads CASSPSETNYGYTF. The DNA of the CDR3 is TGTGCCAGCTCACCCTCAGAAACTAACTATGGCTACACCTTC.

A few counts support this clonotype. The rearrangement joins TRBV29-1 to TRBJ1-5, with 7 bases that match TRBD1. Trimming cost V 4 bases and J 8 bases; bases outside gene matches: 8. The CDR3 contains 13 residues. The germline V gene encodes CDR1 SQVTM and CDR2 ANQGSEA. CDR3: CSVGGTAKEPQHF. CDR3 in DNA: TGCAGCGTTGGAGGGACAGCAAAGGAGCCCCAGCATTTT.

This clonotype was seen ten or more times. This rearrangement joins TRBV3-1 to TRBJ2-2, with D possibly matching TRBD2 (5 bases). The V end lost 6 bases, the J end lost 0 bases, and 11 bases lay between the germline ends. From germline, CDR1 is LGHDT and CDR2 YNNKEL (reference sequence). This CDR3 is built from 15 residues. The CDR3 DNA reads TGTGCCAGCAGGCATCGGGGAACGAACACCGGGGAGCTGTTTTTT. It encodes CASRHRGTNTGELFF.

The sample holds many counts of this clonotype. J is TRBJ2-3 and V is TRBV15; D possibly corresponds to TRBD1 (5 bases). CDR3 length equals 16 residues. Germline V lookup: CDR1 LNHNV, CDR2 YYDKDF (reference sequence). V was clipped by 3 bases and J by 5 bases, with 18 bases between them. The CDR3: CATSSVKWTKGDTQYF. The CDR3, as DNA: TGTGCCACCAGCAGCGTAAAGTGGACAAAAGGAGATACGCAGTATTTT.

In its sample, this clonotype was seen many times. The chain is built from TRBV3-1 and TRBJ2-7; no reliable D call. Deletions cut 0 bases from V and 0 bases from J, with 12 bases between. This CDR3 comprises 16 residues. The germline V gene has CDR1 LGHDT and CDR2 YNNKEL (reference sequence). The chain's CDR3 is CASSQDPTVYSYEQYF. In DNA, the CDR3 is TGTGCCAGCAGCCAAGATCCAACGGTGTACTCCTACGAGCAGTACTTC.

Comment on this clonotype: The germline gene is not matched at one end of the junction; a read error may be the cause. The chain recombines TRBV20-1 with TRBJ2-6, with D perhaps being TRBD1 or TRBD2 (6 bases each). The CDR3 loop spans 16 amino acids. CDR1 is DFQATT, CDR2 SNEGSKA, per germline (reference sequence). The CDR3 nucleotides are TGCTGTGCTAGAGGAGGGGGGAGCTCTGGGGCCAACGTCCTGACTTTC. Protein: CCARGGGSSGANVLTF.

There are many counts of this clonotype. The CDR3 sequence: CASSLTGGLETQYF. CDR3 bases: TGCGCCAGCAGCTTAACAGGGGGCTTAGAGACCCAGTACTTC. The V gene is TRBV5-1, the J gene TRBJ2-5; 9 nucleotides align to TRBD1. The CDR3 loop spans 14 amino acids. With V trimmed by 2 bases and J by 4 bases, 3 bases remained unmatched. The germline V gene has CDR1 SGHRS and CDR2 YFSETQ.

This clonotype has ten or more counts. CDR3 coding DNA: TGCGCCAGCAGCCCTCAGGGCGCGAACACCGGGGAGCTGTTTTTT. This sequence encodes CASSPQGANTGELFF. The gene calls are TRBV5-1 and TRBJ2-2; TRBD1 is a possible D gene (5 bases). This CDR3 contains 15 residues. Deletions cut 4 bases from V and 0 bases from J, with 10 bases between. Germline V lookup: CDR1 SGHRS, CDR2 YFSETQ. Looking up the rest from reference TRBV5-1 and TRBJ2-2 gives the full variable domain: KAGVTQTPRYLIKTRGQQVTLSCSPISGHRSVSWYQQTPGQGLQFLFEYFSETQRNKGNFPGRFSGRQFSNSRSEMNVSTLELGDSALYLCASSPQGANTGELFFGEGSRLTVL.

This clonotype was observed at least ten times. The rearrangement joins TRBV4-3 to TRBJ2-7, with a possible D match to TRBD1 (6 bases). Germline V lookup: CDR1 LGHNA, CDR2 YSLEER. V lost 2 bases, J lost 3 bases, and 14 bases lay in between. This CDR3 contains 15 residues. CDR3 sequence reads: CASSQQQGRSYEQYF. The CDR3 DNA reads as TGCGCCAGCAGCCAACAACAGGGTCGAAGCTACGAGCAGTACTTC.

This clonotype showed up many times. The genes are TRBV7-8 and TRBJ2-2, with 8 bases lining up with TRBD1. J was trimmed by 7 bases and V by 5 bases; bases with no gene match: 6. The CDR3 runs 14 residues. From germline, CDR1 is SGHVS and CDR2 FQNEAQ. The CDR3 loop is CASSTRGLNGELFF. The DNA for the CDR3 is TGTGCCAGCAGCACCAGGGGGCTTAACGGGGAGCTGTTTTTT.

The sample holds many counts of this clonotype. V is TRBV7-2 and J is TRBJ2-1, with D possibly being TRBD1 (5 bases). Germline CDR1 SGHTA, CDR2 FQGNSA. The length of the CDR3 is 14 residues. Trimming took off 5 bases at V and 6 bases at J, with 14 bases between the two ends. CDR3 nucleotide sequence: TGTGCCAGCAGCCCACCCCCGGACACCAATGAGCAGTTCTTC. Residues: CASSPPPDTNEQFF.

With respect to this clonotype: This sequence may be a read error, since a much larger clone differs from it by one base. The chain uses TRBV20-1 and TRBJ2-1; 12 bases are shared with TRBD2. This CDR3 contains 17 residues. Germline lookup yields CDR1 DFQATT and CDR2 SNEGSKA (reference sequence). In DNA form, the CDR3 reads TGCTGTGCTCCAGCTCTAGCGGGAGGGCCCTCCTACAATGAGCAGTTCTTC. It translates to CCAPALAGGPSYNEQFF.